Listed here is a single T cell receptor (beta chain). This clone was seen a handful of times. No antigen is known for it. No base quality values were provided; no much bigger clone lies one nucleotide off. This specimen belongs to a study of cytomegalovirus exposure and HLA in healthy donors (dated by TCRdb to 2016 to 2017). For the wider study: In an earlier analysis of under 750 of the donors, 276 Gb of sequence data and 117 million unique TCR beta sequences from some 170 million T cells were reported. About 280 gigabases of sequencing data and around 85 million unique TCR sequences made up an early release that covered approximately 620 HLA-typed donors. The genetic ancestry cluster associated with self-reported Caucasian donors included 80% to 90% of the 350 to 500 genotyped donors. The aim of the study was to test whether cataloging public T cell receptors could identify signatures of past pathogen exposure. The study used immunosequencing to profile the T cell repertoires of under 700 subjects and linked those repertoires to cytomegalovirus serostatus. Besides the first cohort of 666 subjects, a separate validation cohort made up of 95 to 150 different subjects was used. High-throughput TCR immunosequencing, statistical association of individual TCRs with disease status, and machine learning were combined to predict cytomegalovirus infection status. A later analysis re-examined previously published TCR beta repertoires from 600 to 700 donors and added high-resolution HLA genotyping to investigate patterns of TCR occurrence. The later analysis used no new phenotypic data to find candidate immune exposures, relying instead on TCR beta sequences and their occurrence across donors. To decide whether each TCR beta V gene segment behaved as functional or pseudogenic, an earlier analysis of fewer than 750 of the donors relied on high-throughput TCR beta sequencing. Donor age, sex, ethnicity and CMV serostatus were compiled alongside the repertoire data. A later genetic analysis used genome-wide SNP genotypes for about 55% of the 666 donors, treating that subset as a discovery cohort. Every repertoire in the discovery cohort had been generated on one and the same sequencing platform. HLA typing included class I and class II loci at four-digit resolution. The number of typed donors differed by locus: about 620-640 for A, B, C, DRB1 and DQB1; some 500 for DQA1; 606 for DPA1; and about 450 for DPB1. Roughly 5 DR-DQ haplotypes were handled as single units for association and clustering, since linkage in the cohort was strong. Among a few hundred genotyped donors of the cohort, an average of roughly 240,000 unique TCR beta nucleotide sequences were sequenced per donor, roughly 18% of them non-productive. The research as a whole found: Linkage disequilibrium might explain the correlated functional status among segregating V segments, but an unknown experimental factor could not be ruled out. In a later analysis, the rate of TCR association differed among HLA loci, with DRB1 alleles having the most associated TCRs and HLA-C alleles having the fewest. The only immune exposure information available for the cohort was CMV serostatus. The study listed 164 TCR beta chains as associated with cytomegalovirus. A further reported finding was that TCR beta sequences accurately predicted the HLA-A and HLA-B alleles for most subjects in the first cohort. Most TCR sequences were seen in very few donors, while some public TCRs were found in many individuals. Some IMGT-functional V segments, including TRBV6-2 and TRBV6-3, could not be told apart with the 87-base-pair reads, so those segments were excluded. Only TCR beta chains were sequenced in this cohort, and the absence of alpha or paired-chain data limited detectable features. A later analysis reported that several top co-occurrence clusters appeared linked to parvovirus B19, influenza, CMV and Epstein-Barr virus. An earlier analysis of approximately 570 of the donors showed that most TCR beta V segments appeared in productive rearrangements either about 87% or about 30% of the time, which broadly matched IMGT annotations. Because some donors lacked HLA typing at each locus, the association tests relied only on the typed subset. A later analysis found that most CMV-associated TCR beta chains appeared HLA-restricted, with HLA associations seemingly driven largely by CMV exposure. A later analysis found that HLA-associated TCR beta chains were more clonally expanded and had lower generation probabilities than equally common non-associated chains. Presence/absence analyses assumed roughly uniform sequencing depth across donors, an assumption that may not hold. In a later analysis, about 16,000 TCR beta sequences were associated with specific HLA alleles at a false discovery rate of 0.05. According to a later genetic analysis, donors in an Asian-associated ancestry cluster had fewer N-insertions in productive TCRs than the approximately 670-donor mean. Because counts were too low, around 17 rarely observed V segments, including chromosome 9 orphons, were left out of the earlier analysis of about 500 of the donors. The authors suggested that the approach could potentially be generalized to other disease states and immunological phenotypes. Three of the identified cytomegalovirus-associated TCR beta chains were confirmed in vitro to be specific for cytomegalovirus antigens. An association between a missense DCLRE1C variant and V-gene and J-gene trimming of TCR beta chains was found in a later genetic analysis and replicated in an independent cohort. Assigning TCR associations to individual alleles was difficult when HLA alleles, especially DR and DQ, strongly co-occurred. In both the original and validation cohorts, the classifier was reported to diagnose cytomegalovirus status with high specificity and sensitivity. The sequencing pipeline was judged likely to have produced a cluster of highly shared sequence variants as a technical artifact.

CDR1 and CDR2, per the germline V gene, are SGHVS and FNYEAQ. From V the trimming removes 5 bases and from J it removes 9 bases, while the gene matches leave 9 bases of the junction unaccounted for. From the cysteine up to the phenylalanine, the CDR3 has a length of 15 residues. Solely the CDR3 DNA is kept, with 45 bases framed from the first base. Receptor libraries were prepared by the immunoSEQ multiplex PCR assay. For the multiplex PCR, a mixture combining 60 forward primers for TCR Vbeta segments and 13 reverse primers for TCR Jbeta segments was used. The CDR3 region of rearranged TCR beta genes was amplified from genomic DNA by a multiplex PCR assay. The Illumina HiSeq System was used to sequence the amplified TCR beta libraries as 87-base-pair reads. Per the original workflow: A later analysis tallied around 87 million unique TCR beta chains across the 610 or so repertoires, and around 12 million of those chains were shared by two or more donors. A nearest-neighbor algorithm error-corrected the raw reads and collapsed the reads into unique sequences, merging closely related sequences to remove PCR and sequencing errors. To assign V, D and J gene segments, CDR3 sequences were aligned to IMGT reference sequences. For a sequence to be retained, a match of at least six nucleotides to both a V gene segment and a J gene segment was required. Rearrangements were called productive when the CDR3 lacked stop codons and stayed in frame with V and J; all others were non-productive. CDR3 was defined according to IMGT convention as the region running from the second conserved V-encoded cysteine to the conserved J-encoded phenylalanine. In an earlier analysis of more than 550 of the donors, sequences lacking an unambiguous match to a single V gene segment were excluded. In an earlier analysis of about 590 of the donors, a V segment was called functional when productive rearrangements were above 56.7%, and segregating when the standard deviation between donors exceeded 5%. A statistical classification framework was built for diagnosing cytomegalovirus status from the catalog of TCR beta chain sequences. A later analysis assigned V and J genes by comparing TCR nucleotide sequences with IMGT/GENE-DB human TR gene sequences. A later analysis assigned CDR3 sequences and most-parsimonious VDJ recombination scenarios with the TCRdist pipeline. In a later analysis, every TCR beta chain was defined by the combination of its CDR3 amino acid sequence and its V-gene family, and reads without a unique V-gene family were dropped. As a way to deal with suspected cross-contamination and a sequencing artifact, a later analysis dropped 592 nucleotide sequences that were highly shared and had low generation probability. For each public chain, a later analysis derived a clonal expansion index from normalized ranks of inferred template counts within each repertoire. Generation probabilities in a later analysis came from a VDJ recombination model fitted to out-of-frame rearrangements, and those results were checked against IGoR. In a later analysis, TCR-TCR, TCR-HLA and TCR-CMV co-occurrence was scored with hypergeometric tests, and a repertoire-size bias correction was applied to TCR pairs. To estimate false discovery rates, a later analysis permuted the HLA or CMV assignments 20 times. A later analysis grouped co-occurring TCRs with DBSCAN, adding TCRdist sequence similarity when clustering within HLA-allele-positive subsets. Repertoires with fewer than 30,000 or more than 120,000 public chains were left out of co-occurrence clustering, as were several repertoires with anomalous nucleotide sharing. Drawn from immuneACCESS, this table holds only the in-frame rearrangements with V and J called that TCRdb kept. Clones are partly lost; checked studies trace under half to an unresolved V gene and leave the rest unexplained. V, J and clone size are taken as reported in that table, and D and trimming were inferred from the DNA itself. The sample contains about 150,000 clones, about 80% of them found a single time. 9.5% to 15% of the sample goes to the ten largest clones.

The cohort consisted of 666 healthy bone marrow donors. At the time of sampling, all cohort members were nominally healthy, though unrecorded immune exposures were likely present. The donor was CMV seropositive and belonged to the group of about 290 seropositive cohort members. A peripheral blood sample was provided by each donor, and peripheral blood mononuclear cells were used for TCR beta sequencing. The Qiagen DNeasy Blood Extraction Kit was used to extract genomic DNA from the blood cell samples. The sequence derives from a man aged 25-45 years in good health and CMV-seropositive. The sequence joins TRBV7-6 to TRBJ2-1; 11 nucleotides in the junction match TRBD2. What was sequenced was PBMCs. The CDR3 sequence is CASSPRASGRSEQFF. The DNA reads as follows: TGTGCCAGCAGCCCCCGGGCTAGCGGGAGGAGTGAGCAGTTCTTC.